Included here is one T cell receptor beta chain sequence, with context. Trimming pared 6 bases from V and 3 bases from J, leaving 11 bases between. Germline CDR1 is SEHNR and CDR2 is FQNEAQ (reference sequence). The CDR3 is made up of 13 amino acids. The authors extracted RNA and reverse transcribed it into cDNA as the sequencing template. Clones were read by immunoSEQ multiplex PCR, and TCRdb kept only the in-frame ones, dropping some. In the table there are approximately 120,000 clones, roughly 57% of which are singletons. These data are taken from a study of CD8+ T cells in alopecia areata. Study context: Treated individuals took tofacitinib by mouth, 5 to 10 mg twice daily.

Documented treatment: oral pan-JAK inhibitor, 5-10 mg twice daily. This sample comprised CD4+ T cells sorted from blood, obtained at week 4, from a patient treated with tofacitinib. V usage is TRBV7-9 and J usage is TRBJ1-2; D unclear. The TCR originated in a human donor with alopecia areata. The CDR3 reads CASRSPGDYGYTF. The CDR3, as DNA: TGTGCCAGCAGGTCGCCAGGTGACTATGGCTACACCTTC.